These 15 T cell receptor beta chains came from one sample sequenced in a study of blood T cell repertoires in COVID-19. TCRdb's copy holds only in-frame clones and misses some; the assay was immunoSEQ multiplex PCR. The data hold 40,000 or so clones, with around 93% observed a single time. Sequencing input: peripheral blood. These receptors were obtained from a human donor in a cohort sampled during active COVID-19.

This CDR3 reads CASSLDRGIYGYTF. The CDR3 region has the DNA TGTGCCAGCAGCCTTGACAGGGGGATCTACGGCTACACCTTC. The chain joins TRBV14 to TRBJ1-2, with 9 bases matching TRBD1. Germline V lookup: CDR1 SGHDN, CDR2 FVKESK. Germline trimming cut 4 bases from V and 8 bases from J; bases unmatched to any gene: 8. The CDR3 sequence is 14 residues long.

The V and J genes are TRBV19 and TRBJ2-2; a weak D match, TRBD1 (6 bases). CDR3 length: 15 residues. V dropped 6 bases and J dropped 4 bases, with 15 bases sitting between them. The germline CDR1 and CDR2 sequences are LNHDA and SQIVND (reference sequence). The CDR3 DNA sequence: TGTGCCAGTAGGCCCAGGGGAGTAGGCACCGGGGAGCTGTTTTTT. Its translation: CASRPRGVGTGELFF.

DNA for the CDR3: TGTGCCAGCAGGGCGCCAGCAGTCCTAGCGGGTGAGCAGTTCTTC. It specifies CASRAPAVLAGEQFF. The rearrangement links TRBV7-9 to TRBJ2-1; TRBD2 matches 8 bases. With V trimmed by 6 bases and J by 9 bases, 13 bases remained unmatched. The CDR3 loop spans 15 amino acids. The germline V gene has CDR1 SEHNR and CDR2 FQNEAQ (reference sequence).

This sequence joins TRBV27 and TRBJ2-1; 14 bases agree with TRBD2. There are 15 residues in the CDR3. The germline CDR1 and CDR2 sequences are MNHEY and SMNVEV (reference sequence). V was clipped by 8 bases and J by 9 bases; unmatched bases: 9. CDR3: CASSPGTSGRSEQFF. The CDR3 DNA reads TGTGCCAGCTCGCCCGGGACTAGCGGGAGAAGTGAGCAGTTCTTC.

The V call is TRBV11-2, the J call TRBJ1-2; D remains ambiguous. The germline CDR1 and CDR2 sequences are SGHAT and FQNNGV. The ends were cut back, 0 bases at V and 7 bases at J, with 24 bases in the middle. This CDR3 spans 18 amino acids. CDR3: CASSLDGSGFSLETGYTF. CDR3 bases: TGTGCCAGCAGCTTAGATGGTTCGGGGTTTAGTCTCGAGACTGGCTACACCTTC.

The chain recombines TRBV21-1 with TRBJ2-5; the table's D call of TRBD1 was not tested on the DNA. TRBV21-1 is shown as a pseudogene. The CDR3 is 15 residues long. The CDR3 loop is CASRGRDRGTETQYF. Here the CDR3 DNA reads TGTGCCAGCAGAGGCCGGGACAGGGGTACCGAGACCCAGTACTTC.

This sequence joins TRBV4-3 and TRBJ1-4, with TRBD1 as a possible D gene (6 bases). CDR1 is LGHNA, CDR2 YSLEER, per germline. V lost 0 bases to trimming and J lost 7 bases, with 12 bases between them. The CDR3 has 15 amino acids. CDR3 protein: CASSQDRGASEKLFF. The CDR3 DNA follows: TGCGCCAGCAGCCAAGATCGGGGGGCGAGTGAAAAACTGTTTTTT.

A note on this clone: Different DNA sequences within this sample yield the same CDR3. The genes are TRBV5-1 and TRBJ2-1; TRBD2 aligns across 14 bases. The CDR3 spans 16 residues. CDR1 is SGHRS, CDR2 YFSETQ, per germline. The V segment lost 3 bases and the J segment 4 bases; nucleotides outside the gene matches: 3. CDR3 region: CASSSGTSGSYNEQFF. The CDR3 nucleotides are TGCGCCAGCAGCTCCGGGACTAGCGGGAGTTACAATGAGCAGTTCTTC.

This CDR3 reads CASSLATGDLPQTQYF. The CDR3, as DNA: TGCGCCAGCAGCTTGGCGACAGGGGATTTACCCCAGACCCAGTACTTC. The chain recombines TRBV5-1 with TRBJ2-5; TRBD1 aligns across 8 bases. Germline CDR1 is SGHRS and CDR2 is YFSETQ. V was pared by 0 bases and J by 6 bases, with 10 bases of the junction left unmatched. There are 16 residues in the CDR3.

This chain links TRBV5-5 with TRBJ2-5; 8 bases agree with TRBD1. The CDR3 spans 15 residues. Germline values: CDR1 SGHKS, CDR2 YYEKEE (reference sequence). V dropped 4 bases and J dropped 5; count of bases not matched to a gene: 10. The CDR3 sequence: CASSATLDRAETQYF. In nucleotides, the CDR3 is TGTGCCAGCAGCGCAACATTGGACAGGGCGGAGACCCAGTACTTC.

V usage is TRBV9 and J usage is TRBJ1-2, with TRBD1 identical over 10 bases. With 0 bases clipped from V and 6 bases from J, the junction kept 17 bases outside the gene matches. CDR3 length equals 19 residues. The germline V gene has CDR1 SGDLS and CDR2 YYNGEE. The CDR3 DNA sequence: TGTGCCAGCAGCGTAGGGCCCGGGACAGGGGAAATAGGAGGCGATGGCTACACCTTC. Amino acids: CASSVGPGTGEIGGDGYTF.

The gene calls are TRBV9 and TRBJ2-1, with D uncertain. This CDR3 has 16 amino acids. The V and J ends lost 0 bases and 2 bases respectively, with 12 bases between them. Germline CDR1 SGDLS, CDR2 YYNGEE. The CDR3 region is CASSVDSPITYNEQFF. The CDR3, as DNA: TGTGCCAGCAGCGTAGATTCACCTATAACCTACAATGAGCAGTTCTTC.

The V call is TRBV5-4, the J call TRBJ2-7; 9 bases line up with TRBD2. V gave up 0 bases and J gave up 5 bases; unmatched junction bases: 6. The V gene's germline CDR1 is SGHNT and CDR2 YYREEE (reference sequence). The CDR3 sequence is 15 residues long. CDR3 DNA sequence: TGTGCCAGCAGCTTGGGCGGCGCGGGAGGGGACGAGCAGTACTTC. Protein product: CASSLGGAGGDEQYF.

The CDR3: CASTYRPLREKLFF. The CDR3 bases are TGTGCCAGCACCTACAGGCCCCTACGGGAAAAACTGTTTTTT. The rearrangement uses TRBV6-5 and TRBJ1-4, with D perhaps TRBD1 (5 bases). V gave up 7 bases and J gave up 8 bases, with 17 bases separating them. The CDR3 sequence is 14 residues long. Germline CDR1 reads MNHEY; CDR2 reads SVGAGI.

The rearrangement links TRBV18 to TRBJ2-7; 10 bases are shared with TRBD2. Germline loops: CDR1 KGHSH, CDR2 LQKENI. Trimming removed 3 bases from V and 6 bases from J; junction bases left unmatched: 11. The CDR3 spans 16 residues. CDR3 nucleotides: TGTGCCAGCTCACCGAGCAGCGGGAGGGCCTTGGGCGAGCAGTACTTC. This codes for CASSPSSGRALGEQYF. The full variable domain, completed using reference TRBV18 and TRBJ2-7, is NAGVMQNPRHLVRRRGQEARLRCSPMKGHSHVYWYRQLPEEGLKFMVYLQKENIIDESGMPKERFSAEFPKEGPSILRIQQVVRGDSAAYFCASSPSSGRALGEQYFGPGTRLTVT.